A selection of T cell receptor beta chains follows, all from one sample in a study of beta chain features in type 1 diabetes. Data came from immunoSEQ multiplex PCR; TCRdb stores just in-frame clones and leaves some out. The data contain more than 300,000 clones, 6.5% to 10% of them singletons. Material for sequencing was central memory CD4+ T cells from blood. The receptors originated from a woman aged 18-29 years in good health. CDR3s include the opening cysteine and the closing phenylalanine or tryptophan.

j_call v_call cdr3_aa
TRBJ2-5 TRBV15 CATSRDIPGSGETQYF
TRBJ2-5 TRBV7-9 CASSSQQETQYF
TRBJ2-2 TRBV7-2 CASGSGPRNTGELFF
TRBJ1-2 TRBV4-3 CASSQDPTGVGYTF
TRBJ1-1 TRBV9 CASSVDQGEAFF
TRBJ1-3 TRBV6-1 CASRKQGAGNTIYF
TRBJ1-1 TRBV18 CASSPLGQVEAFF
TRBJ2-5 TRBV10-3 CAIRNPPGLAGLGETQYF
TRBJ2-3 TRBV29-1 CSSGLAGNTDTQYF
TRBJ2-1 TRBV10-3 CAIAALTEYNEQFF
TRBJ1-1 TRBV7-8 CASSSTGFFGRRAFF
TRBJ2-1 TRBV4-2 CASSQGSHRSYNEQFF
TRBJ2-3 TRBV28 CASSLLAGTTDTQYF
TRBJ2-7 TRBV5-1 CASSLQSGARYEQYF
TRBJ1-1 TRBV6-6 CASSYEGNTEAFF
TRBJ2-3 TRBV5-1 CASSLAQQGEGTDTQYF
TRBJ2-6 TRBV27 CASRPDYSGANVLTF
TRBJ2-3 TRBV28 CASSSWTSRGGMGTDTQYF
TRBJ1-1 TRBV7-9 CASSPNLGNTEAFF
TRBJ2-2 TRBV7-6 CASSSRQGTGTGELFF
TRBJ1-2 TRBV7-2 CASSLAGAGYTF
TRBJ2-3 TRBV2 CASSESGYSDTQYF
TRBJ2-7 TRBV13 CASSLGTLVQYF
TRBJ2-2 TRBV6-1 CASRGLAIGELFF
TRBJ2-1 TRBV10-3 CAISGQGAVNEQFF
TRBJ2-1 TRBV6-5 CASSYMVDNEQFF
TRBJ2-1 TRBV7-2 CASSEQEFNEQFF
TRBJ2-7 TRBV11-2 CASSFVHPWGQYF
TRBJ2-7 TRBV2 CASRKQGLSYEQYF
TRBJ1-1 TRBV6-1 CASTDRGLTEAFF
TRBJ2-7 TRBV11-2 CASTEPWGSSSYEQYF
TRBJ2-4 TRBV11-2 CASGIGRNIQYF
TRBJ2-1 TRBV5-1 CASSSGSSYNEQFF
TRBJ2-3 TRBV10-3 CAISEEGPDTQYF
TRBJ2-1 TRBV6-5 CASSAGGPRGEQFF
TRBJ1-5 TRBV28 CASSFQGRRNQPQHF
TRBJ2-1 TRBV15 CATSRDLTSGRRGEQFF
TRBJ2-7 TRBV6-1 CASSDRDTYEQYF
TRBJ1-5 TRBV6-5 CASSRDNQPQHF
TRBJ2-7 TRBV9 CASSANGLSYEQYF
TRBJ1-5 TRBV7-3 CASSLVSGNNQPQHF
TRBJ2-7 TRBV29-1 CSVRTGTYEQYF